Sequencing of this TCR beta chain was carried out in a study of T cell responses to AZD1222 COVID-19 vaccine. Germline V gene lookup returns CDR1 LGHDT and CDR2 YNNKEL (reference sequence). The CDR3 contains 13 residues. Trimming removed 1 base from V and 4 bases from J, with 7 bases in between. The protocol was immunoSEQ multiplex PCR, while the TCRdb copy is restricted to in-frame clones and leaves out a portion. The repertoire holds some 170,000 clones, with approximately 89% as singletons. Sample: peripheral blood, taken 28 days after the second AZD1222 dose. The chain recombines TRBV3-1 (or the pseudogene TRBV3-2) with TRBJ1-2, with a tentative D call TRBD1 (5 bases). This sequence was found in an adult who received the AZD1222 COVID-19 vaccine. CDR3 DNA sequence: TGTGCCAGCAGCCAAGGAGGGGCCTATGGCTACACCTTC. This sequence encodes CASSQGGAYGYTF.